These 4 T cell receptor beta chains were sequenced from one sample in a study of graft-versus-host responses after intestinal transplantation. Antigens of these TCRs are unknown. Here immunoSEQ multiplex PCR was the method, and the copy in TCRdb shows in-frame clones only, minus some. The repertoire holds fewer than 55,000 clones, 90% to 95% seen once, with under 0.3% in the top ten. The input for sequencing was unstimulated CD8+ T cells sorted from spleen or lymph node cells, taken before transplant. The receptor source for this set is a human donor who was the organ donor for an intestinal transplant.

This sequence joins TRBV30 and TRBJ1-5; no reliable D call. This CDR3 is 11 amino acids long. From germline, CDR1 is GTSNPN and CDR2 SVGIG (reference sequence). The chain's CDR3 is CGFVVNQPQHF. CDR3 sequence (DNA): TGTGGTTTTGTGGTAAATCAGCCCCAGCATTTT.

The chain combines TRBV9 with TRBJ2-2; no reliable D call. Between the trimmed V and J ends, which lost 0 bases and 5 bases, there was a span of 8 bases. Germline V gives CDR1 SGDLS, CDR2 YYNGEE. This CDR3 region has 14 residues. The CDR3 here is CASSVVLGTGELFF. CDR3 DNA sequence: TGTGCCAGCAGCGTAGTCTTGGGGACCGGGGAGCTGTTTTTT.

This chain uses TRBV4-2 with TRBJ1-1; no clear D. The germline V and J ends were trimmed by 1 base and 4 bases, with 10 bases remaining between them. CDR3 length: 14 residues. Germline V lookup: CDR1 LGHNA, CDR2 YNFKEQ. CDR3 nucleotides: TGTGCCAGCAGCCAAGTAGCGGGATTCACTGAAGCTTTCTTT. This translates into CASSQVAGFTEAFF.

This chain joins TRBV7-8 and TRBJ2-3; D not resolved. Germline values: CDR1 SGHVS, CDR2 FQNEAQ. The CDR3 is made up of 14 amino acids. V lost 0 bases, J lost 2 bases, and 6 bases lay in between. CDR3 loop: CASSLAVLTDTQYF. CDR3 sequence (DNA): TGTGCCAGCAGCTTAGCGGTGCTCACAGATACGCAGTATTTT.